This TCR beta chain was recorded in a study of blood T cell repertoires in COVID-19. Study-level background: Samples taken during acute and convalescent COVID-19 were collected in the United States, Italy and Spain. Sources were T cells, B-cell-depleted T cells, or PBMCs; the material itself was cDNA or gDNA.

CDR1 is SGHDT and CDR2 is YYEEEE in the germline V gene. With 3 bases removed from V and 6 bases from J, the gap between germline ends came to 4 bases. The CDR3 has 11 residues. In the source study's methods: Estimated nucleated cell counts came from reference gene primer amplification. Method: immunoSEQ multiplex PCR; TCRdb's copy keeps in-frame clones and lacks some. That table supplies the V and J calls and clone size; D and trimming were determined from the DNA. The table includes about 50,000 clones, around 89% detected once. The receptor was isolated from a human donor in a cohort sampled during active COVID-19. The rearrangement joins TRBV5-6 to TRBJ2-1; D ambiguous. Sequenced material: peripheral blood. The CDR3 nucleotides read TGTGCCAGCAGCTACTCCAATGAGCAGTTCTTC. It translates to CASSYSNEQFF. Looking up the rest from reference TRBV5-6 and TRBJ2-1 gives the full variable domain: DAGVTQSPTHLIKTRGQQVTLRCSPKSGHDTVSWYQQALGQGPQFIFQYYEEEERQRGNFPDRFSGHQFPNYSSELNVNALLLGDSALYLCASSYSNEQFFGPGTRLTVL.